The 24 T cell receptor beta chains below were found in one sample sequenced in a study of cytomegalovirus exposure and HLA in healthy donors. Data came from immunoSEQ multiplex PCR; TCRdb stores just in-frame clones and leaves some out. This sample yields about 240,000 clones, of which around 87% are seen a single time; roughly 1.2% belongs to the top ten. Sequenced sample: PBMCs. The receptors shown here come from a woman under 40 in good health and CMV-seropositive.

This clone was detected only a few times. V is TRBV18 and J is TRBJ1-1, with D tentatively TRBD1 (6 bases). The CDR3 covers 15 residues. Germline loops: CDR1 KGHSH, CDR2 LQKENI. Trimming stripped 3 bases from V and 0 bases from J, with 11 bases between. DNA of the CDR3: TGTGCCAGCTCACCCCCGGGACATTTGAACACTGAAGCTTTCTTT. Amino acids: CASSPPGHLNTEAFF.

The V gene is TRBV5-6, the J gene TRBJ1-1; D may be TRBD1 (5 bases). The CDR3 runs 14 residues. Per germline, CDR1 SGHDT and CDR2 YYEEEE. Between the trimmed V and J ends, which lost 1 base and 3 bases, there was a span of 10 bases. Here the CDR3 reads CASSLRGDYTEAFF. The CDR3 region has the DNA TGTGCCAGCAGCTTGCGGGGGGACTACACTGAAGCTTTCTTT.

This chain links TRBV7-3 with TRBJ2-7; perhaps TRBD2 as D (6 bases). CDR3 size: 15 residues. The germline V and J ends were trimmed by 5 bases and 4 bases, with 18 bases remaining between them. In germline, CDR1 is SGHTA, CDR2 FQGTGA. The CDR3, as DNA: TGTGCCAGCAGCCCGCGGGGCGGAGTTCCTTACGAGCAGTACTTC. Its protein is CASSPRGGVPYEQYF.

V and J are TRBV5-1 and TRBJ1-1; D possibly corresponds to TRBD1 (5 bases). In germline, CDR1 is SGHRS, CDR2 YFSETQ. Trimming removed 6 bases from V and 2 bases from J, with 11 bases in between. This CDR3 spans 13 amino acids. The CDR3 DNA reads TGCGCCAGCAACCAGGGCCCAAACACTGAAGCTTTCTTT. It translates to CASNQGPNTEAFF.

The rearrangement uses TRBV28 and TRBJ2-6; TRBD1 is a possible D gene (6 bases). Germline V CDR1 and CDR2: MDHEN, SYDVKM. The CDR3 contains 17 residues. The V gene lost 3 bases and the J gene lost 2 bases, with 14 bases spanning the gap. The chain's CDR3 is CASSFIRTAAGANVLTF. The CDR3 nucleotides are TGTGCCAGCAGTTTCATACGGACAGCGGCTGGGGCCAACGTCCTGACTTTC.

The chain recombines TRBV9 with TRBJ2-2; 8 nucleotides match TRBD1. Germline V gives CDR1 SGDLS, CDR2 YYNGEE. V lost 4 bases to trimming and J lost 0 bases; unmatched junction nucleotides: 8. This CDR3 comprises 17 residues. Here the CDR3 DNA reads TGTGCCAGCAGCCCACGGACAGGGCTCGCGAACACCGGGGAGCTGTTTTTT. Its translation: CASSPRTGLANTGELFF.

The CDR3 spells CATATVNYGYTF. Here the CDR3 DNA reads TGTGCCACTGCGACAGTCAACTATGGCTACACCTTC. This chain joins TRBV19 and TRBJ1-2; D is possibly TRBD1 (5 bases). The CDR3 consists of 12 residues. V lost 10 bases and J 2 bases, leaving 11 bases between the germline ends. Germline V CDR1 and CDR2: LNHDA, SQIVND (reference sequence).

The rearrangement uses TRBV28 and TRBJ1-5; D uncertain. The CDR3 has 17 amino acids. V lost 2 bases to trimming and J lost 1 base, with 15 bases between them. Germline-derived CDR1 and CDR2 are MDHEN and SYDVKM. Here the CDR3 reads CASSLAGGRPSNQPQHF. CDR3 coding DNA: TGTGCCAGCAGTTTAGCAGGTGGGCGACCCAGCAATCAGCCCCAGCATTTT. The full variable domain, its missing parts supplied by reference TRBV28 and TRBJ1-5, is DVKVTQSSRYLVKRTGEKVFLECVQDMDHENMFWYRQDPGLGLRLIYFSYDVKMKEKGDIPEGYSVSREKKERFSLILESASTNQTSMYLCASSLAGGRPSNQPQHFGDGTRLSIL.

This clone was observed a handful of times. The rearrangement joins TRBV19 to TRBJ1-1; 11 nucleotides line up with TRBD1. From germline, CDR1 is LNHDA and CDR2 SQIVND (reference sequence). V trimming: 6 bases; J trimming: 0 bases; junction bases outside the gene matches: 6. The CDR3 is made up of 16 amino acids. In nucleotides, the CDR3 is TGTGCCAGTAGGGGGGGACAGGGGGGTCTGAACACTGAAGCTTTCTTT. It specifies CASRGGQGGLNTEAFF. The full variable domain, in which reference TRBV19 and TRBJ1-1 provide the parts outside the CDR3, is DGGITQSPKYLFRKEGQNVTLSCEQNLNHDAMYWYRQDPGQGLRLIYYSQIVNDFQKGDIAEGYSVSREKKESFPLTVTSAQKNPTAFYLCASRGGQGGLNTEAFFGQGTRLTVV.

V is TRBV4-1 and J is TRBJ2-6, with D maybe TRBD2 (6 bases). The V gene's germline CDR1 is MGHRA and CDR2 YSYEKL. V was trimmed by 4 bases and J by 0 bases, leaving 19 bases between them. The CDR3 covers 19 residues. DNA of the CDR3: TGCGCCAGCAGCCTTAGCCGGGACTTCCCACCCTCTGGGGCCAACGTCCTGACTTTC. This sequence encodes CASSLSRDFPPSGANVLTF.

The rearrangement links TRBV27 to TRBJ2-5, with D possibly being TRBD2 (5 bases). With 5 bases removed from V and 1 base from J, the gap between germline ends came to 11 bases. CDR1 is MNHEY, CDR2 SMNVEV, per germline (reference sequence). The CDR3 extends over 14 amino acids. The CDR3 nucleotides are TGTGCCAGCAGTCCCGGACTCTTCCAAGAGACCCAGTACTTC. Amino acid sequence: CASSPGLFQETQYF.

This clone was counted a single time. The sample contains more than one DNA sequence encoding this CDR3. The chain combines TRBV20-1 with TRBJ2-5; no clear D. Germline V gene sequence: CDR1 DFQATT, CDR2 SNEGSKA (reference sequence). V lost 0 bases to trimming and J lost 5 bases, with 4 bases between them. This CDR3 contains 11 residues. The CDR3 nucleotides are TGCAGTGCTAGAGATCTGGAGACCCAGTACTTC. Translating gives CSARDLETQYF.

The chain recombines TRBV30 with TRBJ2-2; 10 bases are shared with TRBD2. The V and J ends lost 4 bases and 0 bases, in that order; junction bases with no gene match: 11. The CDR3 loop spans 18 amino acids. Germline V gene data show CDR1 as GTSNPN and CDR2 as SVGIG (reference sequence). The CDR3 sequence is CAWNHGLADTANTGELFF. CDR3 in DNA: TGTGCCTGGAACCATGGACTAGCGGATACTGCGAACACCGGGGAGCTGTTTTTT. The whole variable domain, filled in from reference TRBV30 and TRBJ2-2, reads SQTIHQWPATLVQPVGSPLSLECTVEGTSNPNLYWYRQAAGRGLQLLFYSVGIGQISSEVPQNLSASRPQDRQFILSSKKLLLSDSGFYLCAWNHGLADTANTGELFFGEGSRLTVL.

The chain links TRBV7-2 to TRBJ1-5; tentative D call: TRBD1 (5 bases). The CDR3 is 13 residues long. The V gene lost 5 bases and the J gene lost 4 bases, with 9 bases spanning the gap. The germline V gene encodes CDR1 SGHTA and CDR2 FQGNSA. The DNA of the CDR3 is TGTGCCAGCAGCCATGACAGTAATCAGCCCCAGCATTTT. Translating it yields CASSHDSNQPQHF.

The chain combines TRBV21-1 with TRBJ2-7; the table's D gene call, TRBD2, was not cross checked with the DNA. TRBV21-1 is a recognized pseudogene. This CDR3 spans 14 amino acids. CDR3 nucleotides: TGTGCCAGCAGCTTGTCGGTTACCCCCTACGAGCAGTACTTC. Its protein is CASSLSVTPYEQYF.

The V and J genes are TRBV28 and TRBJ1-1; the D is unclear. Trimming pared 1 base from V and 7 bases from J, leaving 4 bases between. The V gene's germline CDR1 is MDHEN and CDR2 SYDVKM. This CDR3 region has 11 residues. The CDR3 bases are TGTGCCAGCAGTTTATCGGGTGAAGCTTTCTTT. Its protein is CASSLSGEAFF.

The V gene is TRBV4-2, the J gene TRBJ2-7; D is perhaps TRBD2 (6 bases). This CDR3 region has 12 residues. In germline, CDR1 is LGHNA, CDR2 YNFKEQ. V was shortened by 4 bases and J by 5 bases, with 9 bases between the two germline ends. CDR3 sequence reads: CASSLGGNEQYF. Written as DNA, the CDR3 is TGTGCCAGCAGCCTCGGGGGTAACGAGCAGTACTTC.

V and J are TRBV6-5 and TRBJ2-6, with D unclear. V lost 2 bases and J 0 bases, leaving 8 bases between the germline ends. Germline CDR1 reads MNHEY; CDR2 reads SVGAGI. The CDR3 contains 16 residues. CDR3 sequence (DNA): TGTGCCAGCAGTTACAAGAGTATCTCTGGGGCCAACGTCCTGACTTTC. Translated, it gives CASSYKSISGANVLTF.

The genes are TRBV5-1 and TRBJ2-3; D unclear. The germline gives CDR1 SGHRS, CDR2 YFSETQ. This CDR3 contains 14 residues. V was pared by 2 bases and J by 6 bases, with 13 bases between. CDR3 protein: CASSFRLAGDTQYF. The CDR3 region has the DNA TGCGCCAGCAGCTTTAGGTTGGCCGGGGATACGCAGTATTTT. Supplemented by reference TRBV5-1 and TRBJ2-3, the full variable domain reads KAGVTQTPRYLIKTRGQQVTLSCSPISGHRSVSWYQQTPGQGLQFLFEYFSETQRNKGNFPGRFSGRQFSNSRSEMNVSTLELGDSALYLCASSFRLAGDTQYFGPGTRLTVL.

This clone was recorded once. The chain links TRBV28 to TRBJ2-7; 7 bases are shared with TRBD2. The junction had 12 bases not matched to a gene; V was cut back by 7 bases and J by 3 bases. The germline V gene has CDR1 MDHEN and CDR2 SYDVKM. CDR3 length equals 15 residues. CDR3 DNA sequence: TGTGCCAGCAACCGCGGGAGTACGAAAGTCTACGAGCAGTACTTC. Translated, it gives CASNRGSTKVYEQYF.

The CDR3, as DNA: TGTGCCAGCAGTGAAGTCAAATTAGCGGGAGGGCTGGCCTACGAGCAGTACTTC. Its protein product is CASSEVKLAGGLAYEQYF. The chain is built from TRBV6-1 and TRBJ2-7, with TRBD2 matching 11 bases. With 1 base clipped from V and 2 bases from J, the junction kept 10 bases outside the gene matches. CDR1 and CDR2 from the germline V gene are MNHNS and SASEGT. The CDR3 has 18 residues.

The V and J genes are TRBV5-1 and TRBJ2-3; 13 nucleotides line up with TRBD2. Trimming at V came to 4 bases and at J to 3 bases, leaving 8 bases not matched to a gene. The germline CDR1 and CDR2 sequences are SGHRS and YFSETQ. The CDR3 runs to 17 residues. The CDR3 loop is CASSPSTSGRGTDTQYF. The CDR3 DNA reads TGCGCCAGCAGCCCTTCCACTAGCGGGAGGGGAACAGATACGCAGTATTTT.

The J gene is TRBJ1-5, the V gene TRBV7-6; D not certain. Per germline, CDR1 SGHVS and CDR2 FNYEAQ. The CDR3 is 15 residues long. V lost 3 bases and J 4 bases, leaving 13 bases between the germline ends. The CDR3: CASSLAGQPNQPQHF. For the CDR3, the DNA is TGTGCCAGCAGCTTGGCGGGTCAGCCTAATCAGCCCCAGCATTTT.

This chain links TRBV7-2 with TRBJ2-7; D may be TRBD1 (5 bases). CDR1 SGHTA and CDR2 FQGNSA come from the germline V gene. The CDR3 sequence is 17 residues long. Trimming took 0 bases from V and 0 from J, leaving 15 bases between them. CDR3 DNA sequence: TGTGCCAGCAGCTTAGCACAGGTCCTTTTGTCCTCCTACGAGCAGTACTTC. It encodes CASSLAQVLLSSYEQYF.